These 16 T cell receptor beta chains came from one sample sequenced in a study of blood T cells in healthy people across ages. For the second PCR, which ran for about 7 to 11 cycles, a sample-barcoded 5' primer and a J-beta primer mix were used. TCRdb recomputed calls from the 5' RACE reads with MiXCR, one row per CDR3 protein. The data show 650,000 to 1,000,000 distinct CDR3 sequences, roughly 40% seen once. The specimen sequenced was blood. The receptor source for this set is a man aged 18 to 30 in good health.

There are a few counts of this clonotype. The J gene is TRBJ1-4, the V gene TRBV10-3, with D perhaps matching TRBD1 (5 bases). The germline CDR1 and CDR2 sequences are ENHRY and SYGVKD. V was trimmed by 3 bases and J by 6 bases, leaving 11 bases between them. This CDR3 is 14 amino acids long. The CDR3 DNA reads TGTGCCATCAGTGAAAAGGACAAGGATGAAAAACTGTTTTTT. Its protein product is CAISEKDKDEKLFF.

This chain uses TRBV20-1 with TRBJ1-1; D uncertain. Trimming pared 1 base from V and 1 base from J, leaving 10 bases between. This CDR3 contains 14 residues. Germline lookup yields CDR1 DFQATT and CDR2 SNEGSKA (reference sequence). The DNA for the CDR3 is TGCAGTGCTAGAGCGTTCCCAGCGAACACTGAAGCTTTCTTT. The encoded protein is CSARAFPANTEAFF.

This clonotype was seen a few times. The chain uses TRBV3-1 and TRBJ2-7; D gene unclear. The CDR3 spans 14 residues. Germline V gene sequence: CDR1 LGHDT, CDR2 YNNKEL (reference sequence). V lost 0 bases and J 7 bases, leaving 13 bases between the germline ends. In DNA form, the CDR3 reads TGTGCCAGCAGCCAAGAAGCCCAGCGCAATGAGCAGTACTTC. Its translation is CASSQEAQRNEQYF.

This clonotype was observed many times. CDR3 DNA sequence: TGTGCCAGCAGCAGGAGACAGAACACTGAAGCTTTCTTT. It encodes CASSRRQNTEAFF. J is TRBJ1-1 and V is TRBV12-3 or TRBV12-4; D call uncertain. The ends were cut back, 6 bases at V and 1 base at J, with 9 bases in the middle. This CDR3 spans 13 amino acids.

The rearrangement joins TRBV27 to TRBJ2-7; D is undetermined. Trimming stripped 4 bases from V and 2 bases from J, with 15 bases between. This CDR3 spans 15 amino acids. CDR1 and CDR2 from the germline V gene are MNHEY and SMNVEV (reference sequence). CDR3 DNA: TGTGCCAGCAGTTCTCCGACCCACTCGGCCTACGAGCAGTACTTC. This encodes CASSSPTHSAYEQYF.

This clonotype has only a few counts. The CDR3 here is CASRAPGRGTEAFF. The CDR3 region has the DNA TGTGCCAGCAGGGCCCCCGGCAGGGGCACTGAAGCTTTCTTT. The chain has TRBV12-3 or TRBV12-4 and TRBJ1-1; D might be TRBD1 (6 bases). The CDR3 is made up of 14 amino acids. Trimming pared 6 bases from V and 4 bases from J, leaving 15 bases between.

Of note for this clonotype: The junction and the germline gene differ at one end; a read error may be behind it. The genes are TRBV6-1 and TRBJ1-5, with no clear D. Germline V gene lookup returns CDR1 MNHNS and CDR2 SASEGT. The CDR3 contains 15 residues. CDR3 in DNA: TGTGCCGGCAGTGAACGCCAGGAGGGTAGGCAGCCCCAGCATTTT. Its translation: CAGSERQEGRQPQHF.

CDR3 residues: CSARKTGRNEQYF. For the CDR3, the DNA is TGCAGTGCTAGAAAGACAGGGAGGAACGAGCAGTACTTC. This chain links TRBV20-1 with TRBJ2-7; TRBD1 is a possible D gene (7 bases). In germline, CDR1 is DFQATT, CDR2 SNEGSKA (reference sequence). Trimming removed 2 bases from V and 5 bases from J, with 13 bases in between. This CDR3 is 13 amino acids long.

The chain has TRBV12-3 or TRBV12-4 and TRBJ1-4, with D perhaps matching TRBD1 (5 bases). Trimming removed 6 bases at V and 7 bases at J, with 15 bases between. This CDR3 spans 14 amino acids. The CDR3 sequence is CASSLRGESEKLFF. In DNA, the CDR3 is TGTGCCAGCAGCCTTCGGGGGGAGTCTGAAAAACTGTTTTTT.

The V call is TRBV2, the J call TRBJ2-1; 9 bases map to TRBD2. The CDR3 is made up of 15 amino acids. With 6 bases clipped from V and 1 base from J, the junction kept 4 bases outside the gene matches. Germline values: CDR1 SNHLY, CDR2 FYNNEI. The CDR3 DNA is TGTGCCAGCAGATTAGCGGGAGTGTCCTACAATGAGCAGTTCTTC. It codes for CASRLAGVSYNEQFF.

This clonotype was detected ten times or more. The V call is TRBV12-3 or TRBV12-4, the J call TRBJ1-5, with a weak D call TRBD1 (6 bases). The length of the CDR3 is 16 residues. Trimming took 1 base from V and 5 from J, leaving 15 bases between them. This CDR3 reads CASSLGESGADQPQHF. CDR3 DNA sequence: TGTGCCAGCAGTTTAGGGGAGTCGGGGGCTGATCAGCCCCAGCATTTT.

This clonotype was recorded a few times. The CDR3 DNA follows: TGTGCCTGGACCGGAGTTGGGACCGGGGAGCTGTTTTTT. It encodes CAWTGVGTGELFF. The rearrangement uses TRBV30 and TRBJ2-2; D unresolved. The CDR3 spans 13 residues. V lost 4 bases, J lost 5 bases, and 11 bases lay in between. Germline lookup yields CDR1 GTSNPN and CDR2 SVGIG (reference sequence).

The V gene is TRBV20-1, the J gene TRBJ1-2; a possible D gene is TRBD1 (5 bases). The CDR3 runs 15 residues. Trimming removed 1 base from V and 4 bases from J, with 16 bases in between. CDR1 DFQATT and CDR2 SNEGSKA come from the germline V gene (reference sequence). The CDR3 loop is CSARANGQGRYGYTF. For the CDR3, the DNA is TGCAGTGCTAGAGCCAACGGCCAGGGACGCTATGGCTACACCTTC.

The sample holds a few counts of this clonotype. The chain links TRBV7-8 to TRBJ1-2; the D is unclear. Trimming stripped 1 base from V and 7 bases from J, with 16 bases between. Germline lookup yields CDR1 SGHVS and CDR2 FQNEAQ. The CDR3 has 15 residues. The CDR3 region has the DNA TGTGCCAGCAGCTTAGGAGGATCGAGGGAAATTGGCTACACCTTC. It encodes CASSLGGSREIGYTF.

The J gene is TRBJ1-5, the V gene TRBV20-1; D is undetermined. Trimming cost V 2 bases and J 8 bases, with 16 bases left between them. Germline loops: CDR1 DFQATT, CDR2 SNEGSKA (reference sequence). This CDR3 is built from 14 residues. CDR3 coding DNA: TGCAGTGCTAGATCCCCCGATAGGGAGAAGCCCCAGCATTTT. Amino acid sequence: CSARSPDREKPQHF.

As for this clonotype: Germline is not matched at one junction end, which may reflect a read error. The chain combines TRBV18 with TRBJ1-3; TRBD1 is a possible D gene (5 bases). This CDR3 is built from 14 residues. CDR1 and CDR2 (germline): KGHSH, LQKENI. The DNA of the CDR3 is TGTGCCGGCTCACCACAGGACTCTGGAAACACCATATATTTT. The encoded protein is CAGSPQDSGNTIYF.